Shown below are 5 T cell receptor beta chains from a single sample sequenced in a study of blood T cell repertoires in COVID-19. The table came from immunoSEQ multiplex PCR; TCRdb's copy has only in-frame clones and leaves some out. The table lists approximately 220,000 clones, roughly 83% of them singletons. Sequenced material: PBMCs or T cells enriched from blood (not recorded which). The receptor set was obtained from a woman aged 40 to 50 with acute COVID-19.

The CDR3 sequence is CSVEGGWTSGSDNEQFF. The CDR3 DNA sequence: TGCAGCGTTGAGGGGGGTTGGACTAGCGGGAGTGACAATGAGCAGTTCTTC. This sequence joins TRBV29-1 and TRBJ2-1; 13 bases fit TRBD2. The V gene end was trimmed by 3 bases and the J gene end by 5 bases; junction bases not matched to a gene: 10. Germline assignment: CDR1 SQVTM and CDR2 ANQGSEA. CDR3 length: 17 residues.

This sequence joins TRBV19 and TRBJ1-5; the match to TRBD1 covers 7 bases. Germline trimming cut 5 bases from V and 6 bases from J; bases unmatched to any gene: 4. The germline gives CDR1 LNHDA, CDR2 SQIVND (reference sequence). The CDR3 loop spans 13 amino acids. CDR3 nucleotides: TGTGCCAGTAGTCCACAGGGGTTTCAGCCCCAGCATTTT. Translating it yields CASSPQGFQPQHF.

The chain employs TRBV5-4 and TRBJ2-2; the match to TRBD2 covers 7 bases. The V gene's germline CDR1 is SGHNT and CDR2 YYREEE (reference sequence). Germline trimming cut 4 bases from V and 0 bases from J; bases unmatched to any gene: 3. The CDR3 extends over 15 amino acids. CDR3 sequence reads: CASSTSGANTGELFF. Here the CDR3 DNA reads TGTGCCAGCAGCACAAGCGGGGCGAACACCGGGGAGCTGTTTTTT.

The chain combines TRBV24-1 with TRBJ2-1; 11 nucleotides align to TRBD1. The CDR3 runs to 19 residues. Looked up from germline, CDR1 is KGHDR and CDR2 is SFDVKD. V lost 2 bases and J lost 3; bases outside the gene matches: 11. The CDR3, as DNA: TGTGCCACCAGTGATTCATTAAAAAGGGACAGGGGGATCTACAATGAGCAGTTCTTC. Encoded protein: CATSDSLKRDRGIYNEQFF.

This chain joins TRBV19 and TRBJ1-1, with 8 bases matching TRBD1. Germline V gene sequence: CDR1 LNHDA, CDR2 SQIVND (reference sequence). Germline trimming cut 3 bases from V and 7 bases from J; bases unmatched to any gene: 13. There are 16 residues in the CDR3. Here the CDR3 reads CASSMRQGASSVEAFF. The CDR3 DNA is TGTGCCAGTAGTATGCGGCAGGGGGCGTCCAGCGTTGAAGCTTTCTTT.